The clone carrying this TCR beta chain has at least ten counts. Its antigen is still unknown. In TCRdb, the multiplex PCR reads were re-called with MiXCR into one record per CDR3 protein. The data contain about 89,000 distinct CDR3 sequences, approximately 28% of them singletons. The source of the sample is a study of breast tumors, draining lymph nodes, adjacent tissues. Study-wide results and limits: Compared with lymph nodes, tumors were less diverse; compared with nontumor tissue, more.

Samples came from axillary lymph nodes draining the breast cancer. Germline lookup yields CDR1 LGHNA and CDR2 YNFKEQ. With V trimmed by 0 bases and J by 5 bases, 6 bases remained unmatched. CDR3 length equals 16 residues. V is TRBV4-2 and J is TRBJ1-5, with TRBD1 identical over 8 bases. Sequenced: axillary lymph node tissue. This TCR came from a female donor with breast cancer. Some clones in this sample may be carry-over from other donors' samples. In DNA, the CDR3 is TGTGCCAGCAGCCAAGATCCTGCGGACAGGGATCAGCCCCAGCATTTT. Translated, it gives CASSQDPADRDQPQHF.